Following are 23 T cell receptor beta chains from one sample sequenced in a study of blood T cells in healthy people across ages. The use of a sample-barcoded 5' primer and a J-beta primer mix characterized a second PCR of roughly 6 to 11 cycles. MiXCR was run by TCRdb on the 5' RACE reads, yielding one entry per CDR3 protein. Of roughly 730,000 distinct CDR3 sequences listed, just over 55% are singletons. Source material: blood. The receptors were gathered from a man aged 40-55 years in good health.

The rearrangement uses TRBV10-3 and TRBJ2-3; no firm D call. Deletions cut 6 bases from V and 2 bases from J, with 12 bases between. Per germline, CDR1 ENHRY and CDR2 SYGVKD. The CDR3 length is 14 residues. CDR3 sequence reads: CAISLTAATDTQYF. The CDR3 DNA reads TGTGCCATCAGCCTGACTGCAGCCACAGATACGCAGTATTTT.

DNA of the CDR3: TGTGCCACCAGCGCGATGGGAACCGAGGGAAACATTCAGTACTTC. Translating it yields CATSAMGTEGNIQYF. This rearrangement joins TRBV15 to TRBJ2-4; possibly TRBD2 for D (5 bases). Germline assignment: CDR1 LNHNV and CDR2 YYDKDF (reference sequence). The CDR3 consists of 15 residues. Between the trimmed V and J ends, which lost 5 bases and 6 bases, there was a span of 17 bases.

This rearrangement joins TRBV20-1 to TRBJ1-2, with 9 positions matching TRBD1. The germline V gene encodes CDR1 DFQATT and CDR2 SNEGSKA (reference sequence). J was trimmed by 3 bases and V by 6 bases; bases with no gene match: 11. This CDR3 is 15 amino acids long. CDR3 nucleotide sequence: TGCAGTGCGGACGCGGGGCGGACAGGGGACTATGGCTACACCTTC. Translated, it gives CSADAGRTGDYGYTF.

This clonotype was recorded a few times. The chain couples TRBV7-8 to TRBJ2-7; D might be TRBD1 or TRBD2, each matching 5 bases. V shed 11 bases and J shed 2 bases, with 13 bases lying between them. Germline V CDR1 and CDR2: SGHVS, FQNEAQ. CDR3 length equals 12 residues. This chain's CDR3 is CAAGRGPYEQYF. The CDR3 nucleotides are TGTGCCGCAGGTCGGGGACCCTACGAGCAGTACTTC.

The J gene is TRBJ2-1, the V gene TRBV5-6; 7 bases agree with TRBD2. With the DNA end fitting TRBJ2-7 better, the J assignment may be wrong. The CDR3 has 15 amino acids. Germline-derived CDR1 and CDR2 are SGHDT and YYEEEE. The CDR3 nucleotides are TGTGCCAGCAGCTTCCCGGGAGTAGCGGGCAATGAGCAGTACTTC. It is translated as CASSFPGVAGNEQYF.

This chain connects TRBV29-1 to TRBJ2-2, with 12 bases identical to TRBD2. Unmatched junction bases numbered 10, after V lost 4 bases and J lost 7 bases. The CDR3 loop spans 16 amino acids. From germline, CDR1 is SQVTM and CDR2 ANQGSEA. CDR3 DNA: TGCAGCGTTGGTGAACCTAGCGGGAGGGGGAACGGGGAGCTGTTTTTT. It encodes CSVGEPSGRGNGELFF.

This sequence joins TRBV12-3 or TRBV12-4 and TRBJ2-7, with D uncertain. The length of the CDR3 is 14 residues. Trimming took 2 bases from V and 3 from J, leaving 11 bases between them. The CDR3 loop is CASSLSGFNYEQYF. Here the CDR3 DNA reads TGTGCCAGCAGTTTATCAGGATTCAACTACGAGCAGTACTTC.

The chain joins TRBV6-2 or TRBV6-3 to TRBJ2-3; 9 nucleotides line up with TRBD1. The germline V gene encodes CDR1 MNHEY and CDR2 SVGEGT. J was trimmed by 2 bases and V by 5 bases; bases with no gene match: 5. The CDR3 contains 15 residues. Here the CDR3 DNA reads TGTGCCAGCAGTATGGGACAGGGCCCCACAGATACGCAGTATTTT. Translated, it gives CASSMGQGPTDTQYF.

This sequence joins TRBV28 and TRBJ2-7; D possibly corresponds to TRBD1 (6 bases). Germline values: CDR1 MDHEN, CDR2 SYDVKM. This CDR3 contains 14 residues. V was pared by 3 bases and J by 2 bases, with 11 bases between. The CDR3 loop is CASSFGTLPYEQYF. DNA of the CDR3: TGTGCCAGCAGTTTCGGGACACTTCCCTACGAGCAGTACTTC.

V is TRBV9 and J is TRBJ1-2, with 9 bases aligning to TRBD1. The V gene end was trimmed by 4 bases and the J gene end by 4 bases; junction bases not matched to a gene: 8. Germline assignment: CDR1 SGDLS and CDR2 YYNGEE. The length of the CDR3 is 15 residues. The CDR3 DNA follows: TGTGCCAGCAGCTCCCAGGAGACAGGGGGCTATGGCTACACCTTC. It is translated as CASSSQETGGYGYTF.

On this clonotype: A read error may produce the germline difference seen at one junction end. The chain recombines TRBV28 with TRBJ2-3; D might be TRBD1 (5 bases). This CDR3 comprises 17 residues. CDR1 is MDHEN, CDR2 SYDVKM, per germline. The CDR3 sequence: CASSRQLSTAPTETQYF. CDR3 DNA: TGTGCCAGCAGCCGACAGCTTTCGACAGCACCCACAGAGACGCAGTATTTT.

This clonotype was counted once. The gene calls are TRBV6-1 and TRBJ1-5; tentative D call: TRBD1 (5 bases). With 4 bases removed from V and 5 bases from J, the gap between germline ends came to 12 bases. Germline loops: CDR1 MNHNS, CDR2 SASEGT. The CDR3 length is 14 residues. Here the CDR3 DNA reads TGTGCCAGCAGTGTCGAGCGGGGGGATCAGCCCCAGCATTTT. Its protein is CASSVERGDQPQHF.

The J gene is TRBJ2-5, the V gene TRBV10-3; D not resolved. Germline CDR1 ENHRY, CDR2 SYGVKD. The CDR3 length is 10 residues. V was shortened by 10 bases and J by 11 bases, with 14 bases between the two germline ends. This CDR3 is CATRDNEQYF. CDR3 DNA sequence: TGTGCCACTCGCGATAATGAGCAGTACTTC.

V usage is TRBV5-1 and J usage is TRBJ2-3, with unresolved D. This CDR3 region has 15 residues. Per germline, CDR1 SGHRS and CDR2 YFSETQ. Trimming removed 6 bases at V and 0 bases at J, with 14 bases between. CDR3 residues: CASIRGHASTDTQYF. CDR3 nucleotides: TGCGCCAGCATTCGTGGGCACGCTAGCACAGATACGCAGTATTTT.

The V gene is TRBV7-2, the J gene TRBJ2-1; D not resolved. Looked up from germline, CDR1 is SGHTA and CDR2 is FQGNSA. V lost 11 bases to trimming and J lost 15 bases, with 14 bases between them. The CDR3 contains 9 residues. For the CDR3, the DNA is TGTGCCGTCCTTAAACCTCCGTTCTTC. This encodes CAVLKPPFF.

This chain links TRBV25-1 with TRBJ1-6; tentatively, D is TRBD1 (6 bases). Trimming took 5 bases from V and 7 from J, leaving 12 bases between them. The CDR3 has 14 amino acids. Per the germline V gene, CDR1 is MGHDK and CDR2 is SYGVNS. CDR3 coding DNA: TGTGCCAGCAGTATTAACAGGGAAAATTCACCCCTCCACTTT. It yields the protein CASSINRENSPLHF.

The J gene is TRBJ1-2, the V gene TRBV20-1, with TRBD1 matching 11 bases. V lost 6 bases and J lost 8; bases outside the gene matches: 14. CDR3 length equals 15 residues. CDR1 DFQATT and CDR2 SNEGSKA come from the germline V gene (reference sequence). The CDR3 region has the DNA TGCAGTGCGAGCCCCGCCGGGACAGGGGGGCAGGGCTACACCTTC. Protein product: CSASPAGTGGQGYTF.

The rearrangement uses TRBV2 and TRBJ2-3, with D perhaps given as TRBD1 or TRBD2 (6 bases each). Germline values: CDR1 SNHLY, CDR2 FYNNEI. The CDR3 sequence is 15 residues long. Trimming stripped 7 bases from V and 4 bases from J, with 18 bases between. CDR3 sequence: CASTSGAYSADTQYF. The CDR3 DNA sequence: TGTGCCAGCACATCGGGGGCGTACAGTGCAGATACGCAGTATTTT.

The chain combines TRBV20-1 with TRBJ2-3, with TRBD1 matching over 9 bases. V shed 5 bases, J shed 2 bases, and the junction held 8 bases outside the gene matches. The germline V gene encodes CDR1 DFQATT and CDR2 SNEGSKA (reference sequence). CDR3 size: 15 residues. The CDR3 loop is CSAGRQGGPTDTQYF. The CDR3 DNA is TGCAGTGCTGGGAGACAGGGGGGACCCACAGATACGCAGTATTTT.

V gene TRBV10-3 combines with J gene TRBJ2-3; the match to TRBD2 covers 7 bases. The germline gives CDR1 ENHRY, CDR2 SYGVKD. The CDR3 is made up of 14 amino acids. V dropped 7 bases and J dropped 2; count of bases not matched to a gene: 6. As DNA, the CDR3 is TGTGCCATCAATGCGGGGGTTTCCACAGATACGCAGTATTTT. Its protein is CAINAGVSTDTQYF.

In this sample, this clonotype turned up a few times. This chain connects TRBV7-3 to TRBJ2-7; D remains ambiguous. V was shortened by 1 base and J by 7 bases, with 11 bases between the two germline ends. The CDR3 sequence is 13 residues long. Germline CDR1 is SGHTA and CDR2 is FQGTGA. The CDR3 here is CASSLMGSSEQYF. The CDR3 coding sequence is TGTGCCAGCAGCTTAATGGGTAGTTCAGAGCAGTACTTC.

The rearrangement uses TRBV5-1 and TRBJ2-7, with 11 nucleotides matching TRBD2. The J call is in doubt because the DNA end fits TRBJ2-5 better. Germline CDR1 SGHRS, CDR2 YFSETQ. This CDR3 comprises 16 residues. CDR3 sequence (DNA): TGCGCCAGCAGCTTGGTGCTAGCGGGGGGAAAAGAGACCCAGTACTTC. Amino acid sequence: CASSLVLAGGKETQYF.

The gene calls are TRBV25-1 and TRBJ1-5; D is ambiguous. Germline CDR1 reads MGHDK; CDR2 reads SYGVNS. Trimming left V 3 bases short and J 1 base short, with 7 bases between. The CDR3 is 14 amino acids. Here the CDR3 reads CASSDSLSNQPQHF. As DNA, the CDR3 is TGTGCCAGCAGTGATTCACTAAGCAATCAGCCCCAGCATTTT.